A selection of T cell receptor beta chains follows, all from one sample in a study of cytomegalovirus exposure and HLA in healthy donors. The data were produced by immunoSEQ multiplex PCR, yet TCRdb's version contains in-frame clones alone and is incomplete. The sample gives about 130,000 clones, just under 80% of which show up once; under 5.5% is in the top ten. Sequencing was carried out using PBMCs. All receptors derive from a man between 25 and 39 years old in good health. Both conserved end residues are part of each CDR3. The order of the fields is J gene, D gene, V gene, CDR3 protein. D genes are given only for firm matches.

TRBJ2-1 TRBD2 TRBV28 CASSPSGRANNEQFF
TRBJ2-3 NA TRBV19 CASSILPGGTDTDTQYF
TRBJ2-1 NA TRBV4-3 CASSQQQGWGNEQFF
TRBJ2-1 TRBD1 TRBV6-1 CARWGQGGVEQFF
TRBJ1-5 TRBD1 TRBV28 CASRPWTGRDSNQPQHF
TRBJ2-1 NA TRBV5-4 CASTGLLRDEQFF
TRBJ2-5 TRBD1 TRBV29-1 CSVVRQGQETQYF
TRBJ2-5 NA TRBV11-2 CASSLRRTDQETQYF
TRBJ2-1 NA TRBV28 CASSFSGEWDEQFF
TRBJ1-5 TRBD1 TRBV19 CASSPPGQPNQPQHF
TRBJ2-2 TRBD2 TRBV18 CASSPRTVGTSGGTGELFF
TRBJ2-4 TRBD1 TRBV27 CASSNRDRGLAKNIQYF
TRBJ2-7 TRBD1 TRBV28 CASSLISGTGASYEQYF
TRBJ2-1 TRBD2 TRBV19 CASSIGLAGGPASANEQFF
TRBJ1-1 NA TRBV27 CASRAVGTLYTEAFF
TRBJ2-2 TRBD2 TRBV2 CASRRTSGRFAGELFF
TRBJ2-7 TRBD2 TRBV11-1 CASSSEGAGDSYEQYF
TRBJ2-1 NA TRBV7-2 CASSSPPSEQFF
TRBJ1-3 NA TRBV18 CASSPPGRGDGNTIYF
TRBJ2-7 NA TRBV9 CASSLAGSSYEQYF
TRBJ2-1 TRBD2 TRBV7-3 CASSTGLAGGRGTYNEQFF
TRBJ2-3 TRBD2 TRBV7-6 CASSFSSGKRDTQYF
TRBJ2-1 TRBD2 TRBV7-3 CASSLGLLGEQFF
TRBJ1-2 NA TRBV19 CASTPQGWYGYTF
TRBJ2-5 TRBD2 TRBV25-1 CASSGRSRLAGETQYF
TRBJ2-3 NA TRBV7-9 CASNYREWTDTQYF
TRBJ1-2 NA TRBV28 CASAGRTVYGYTF